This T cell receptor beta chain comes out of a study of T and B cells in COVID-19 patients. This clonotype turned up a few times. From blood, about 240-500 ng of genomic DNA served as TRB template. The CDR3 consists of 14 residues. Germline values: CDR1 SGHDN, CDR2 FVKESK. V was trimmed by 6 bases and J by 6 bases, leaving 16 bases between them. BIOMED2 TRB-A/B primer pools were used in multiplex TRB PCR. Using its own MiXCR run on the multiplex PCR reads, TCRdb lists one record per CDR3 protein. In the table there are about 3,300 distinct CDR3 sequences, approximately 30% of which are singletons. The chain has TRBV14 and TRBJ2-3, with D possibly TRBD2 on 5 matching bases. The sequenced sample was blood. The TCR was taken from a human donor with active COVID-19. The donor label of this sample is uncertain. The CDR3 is CASSRGSASDTQYF. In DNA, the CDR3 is TGTGCCAGCAGTCGCGGGTCTGCGTCTGATACGCAGTATTTT. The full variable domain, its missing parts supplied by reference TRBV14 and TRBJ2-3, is EAGVTQFPSHSVIEKGQTVTLRCDPISGHDNLYWYRRVMGKEIKFLLHFVKESKQDESGMPNNRFLAERTGGTYSTLKVQPAELEDSGVYFCASSRGSASDTQYFGPGTRLTVL.